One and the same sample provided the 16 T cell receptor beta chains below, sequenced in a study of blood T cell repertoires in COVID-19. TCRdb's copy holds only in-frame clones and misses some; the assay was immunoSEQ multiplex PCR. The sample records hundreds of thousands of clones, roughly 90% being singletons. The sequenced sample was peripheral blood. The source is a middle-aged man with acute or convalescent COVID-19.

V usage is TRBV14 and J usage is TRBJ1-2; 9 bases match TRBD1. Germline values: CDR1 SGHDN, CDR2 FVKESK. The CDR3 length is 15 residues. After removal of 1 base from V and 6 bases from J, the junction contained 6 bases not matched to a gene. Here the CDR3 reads CASSQGGQGLDGYTF. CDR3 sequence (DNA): TGTGCCAGCAGCCAAGGGGGACAGGGCCTGGATGGCTACACCTTC.

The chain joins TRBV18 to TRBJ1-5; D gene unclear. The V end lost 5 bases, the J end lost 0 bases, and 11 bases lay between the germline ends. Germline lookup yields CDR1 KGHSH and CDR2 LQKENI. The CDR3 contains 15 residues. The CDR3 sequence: CASSSFQNSNQPQHF. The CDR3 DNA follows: TGTGCCAGCTCAAGCTTCCAAAATAGCAATCAGCCCCAGCATTTT.

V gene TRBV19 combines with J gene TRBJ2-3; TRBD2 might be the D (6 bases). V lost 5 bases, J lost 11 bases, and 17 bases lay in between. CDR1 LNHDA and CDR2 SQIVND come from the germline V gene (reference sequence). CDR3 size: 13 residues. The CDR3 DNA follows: TGTGCCAGTAGTGCCCGGGACTGGGAGATGCAGTATTTT. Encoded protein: CASSARDWEMQYF.

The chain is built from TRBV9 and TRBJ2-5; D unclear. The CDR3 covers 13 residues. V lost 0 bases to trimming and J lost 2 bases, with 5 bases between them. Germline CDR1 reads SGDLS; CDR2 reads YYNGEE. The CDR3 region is CASSVAGQETQYF. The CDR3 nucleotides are TGTGCCAGCAGCGTAGCCGGGCAAGAGACCCAGTACTTC.

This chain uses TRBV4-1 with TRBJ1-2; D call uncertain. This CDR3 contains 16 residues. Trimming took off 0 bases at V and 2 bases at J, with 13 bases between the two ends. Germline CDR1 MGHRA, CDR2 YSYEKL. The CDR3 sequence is CASSQDWSERNYGYTF. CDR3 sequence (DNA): TGCGCCAGCAGCCAAGATTGGAGTGAGCGAAACTATGGCTACACCTTC.

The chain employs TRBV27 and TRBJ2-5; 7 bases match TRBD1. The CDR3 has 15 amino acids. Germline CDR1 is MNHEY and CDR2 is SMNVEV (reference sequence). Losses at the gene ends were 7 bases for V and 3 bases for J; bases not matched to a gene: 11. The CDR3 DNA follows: TGTGCCAGCATAGAGTTGACAGGGAAAAAAGAGACCCAGTACTTC. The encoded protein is CASIELTGKKETQYF.

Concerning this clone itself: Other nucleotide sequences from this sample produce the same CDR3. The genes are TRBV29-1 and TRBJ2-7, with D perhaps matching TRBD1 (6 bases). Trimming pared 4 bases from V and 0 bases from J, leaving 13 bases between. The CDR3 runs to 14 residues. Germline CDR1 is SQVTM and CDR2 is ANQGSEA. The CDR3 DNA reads TGCAGCGTTGTGGGTGGGGACAACTCCTACGAGCAGTACTTC. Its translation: CSVVGGDNSYEQYF.

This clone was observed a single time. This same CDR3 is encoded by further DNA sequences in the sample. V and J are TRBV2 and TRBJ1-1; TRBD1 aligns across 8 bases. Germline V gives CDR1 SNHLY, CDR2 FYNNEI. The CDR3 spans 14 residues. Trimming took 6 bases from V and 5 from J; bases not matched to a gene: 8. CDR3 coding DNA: TGTGCCAGCAGCGAATCAGGGGGCGGAACTGAAGCTTTCTTT. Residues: CASSESGGGTEAFF.

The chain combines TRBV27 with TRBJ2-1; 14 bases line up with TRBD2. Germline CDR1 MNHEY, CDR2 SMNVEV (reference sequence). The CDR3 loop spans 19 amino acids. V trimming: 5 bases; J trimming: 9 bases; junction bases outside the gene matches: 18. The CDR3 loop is CASSPRLAGGLRSIGEQFF. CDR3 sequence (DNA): TGTGCCAGCAGTCCCCGACTAGCGGGGGGGCTTAGAAGTATCGGTGAGCAGTTCTTC.

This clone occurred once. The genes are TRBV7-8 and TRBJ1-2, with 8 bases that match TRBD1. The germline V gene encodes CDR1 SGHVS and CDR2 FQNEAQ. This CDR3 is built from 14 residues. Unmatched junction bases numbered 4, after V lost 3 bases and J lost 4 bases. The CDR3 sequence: CASSFTGGGYGYTF. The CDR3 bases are TGTGCCAGCAGCTTTACAGGGGGGGGCTATGGCTACACCTTC. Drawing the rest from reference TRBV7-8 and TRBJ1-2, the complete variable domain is GAGVSQSPRYKVAKRGQDVALRCDPISGHVSLFWYQQALGQGPEFLTYFQNEAQLDKSGLPSDRFFAERPEGSVSTLKIQRTQQEDSAVYLCASSFTGGGYGYTFGSGTRLTVV.

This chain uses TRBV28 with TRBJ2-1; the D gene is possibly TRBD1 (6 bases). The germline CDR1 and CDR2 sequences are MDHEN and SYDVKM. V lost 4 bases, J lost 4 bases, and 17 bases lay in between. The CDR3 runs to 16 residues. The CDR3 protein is CASSSVGTHPYNEQFF. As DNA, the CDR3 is TGTGCCAGCAGTTCCGTCGGGACACACCCGTACAATGAGCAGTTCTTC.

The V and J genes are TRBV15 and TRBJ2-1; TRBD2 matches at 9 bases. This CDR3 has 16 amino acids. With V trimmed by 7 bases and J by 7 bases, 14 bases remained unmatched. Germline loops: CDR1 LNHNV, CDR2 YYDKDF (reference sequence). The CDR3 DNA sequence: TGTGCCACCACCCCGGAAATAGCGGGAGAAACTAATGAGCAGTTCTTC. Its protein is CATTPEIAGETNEQFF.

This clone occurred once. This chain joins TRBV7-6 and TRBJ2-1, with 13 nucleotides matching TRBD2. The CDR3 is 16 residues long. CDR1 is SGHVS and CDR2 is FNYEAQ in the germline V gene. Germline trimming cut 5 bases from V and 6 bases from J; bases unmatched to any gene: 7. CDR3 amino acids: CASSPSRTSGSNEQFF. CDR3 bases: TGTGCCAGCAGCCCATCCAGGACTAGCGGGAGCAATGAGCAGTTCTTC. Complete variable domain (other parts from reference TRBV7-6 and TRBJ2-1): GAGVSQSPRYKVTKRGQDVALRCDPISGHVSLYWYRQALGQGPEFLTYFNYEAQQDKSGLPNDRFSAERPEGSISTLTIQRTEQRDSAMYRCASSPSRTSGSNEQFFGPGTRLTVL.

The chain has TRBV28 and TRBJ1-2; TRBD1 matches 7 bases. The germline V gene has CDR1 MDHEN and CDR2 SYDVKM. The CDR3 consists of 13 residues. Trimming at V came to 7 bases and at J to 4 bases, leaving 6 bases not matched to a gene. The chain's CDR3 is CASTRQGGYGYTF. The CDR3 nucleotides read TGTGCCAGCACAAGGCAGGGGGGCTATGGCTACACCTTC.

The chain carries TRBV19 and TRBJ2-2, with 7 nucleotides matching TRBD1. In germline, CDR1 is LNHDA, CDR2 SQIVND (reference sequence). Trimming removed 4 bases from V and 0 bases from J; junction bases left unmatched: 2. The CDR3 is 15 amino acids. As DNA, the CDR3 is TGTGCCAGTAGTAGGGGACAGACGAACACCGGGGAGCTGTTTTTT. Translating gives CASSRGQTNTGELFF.

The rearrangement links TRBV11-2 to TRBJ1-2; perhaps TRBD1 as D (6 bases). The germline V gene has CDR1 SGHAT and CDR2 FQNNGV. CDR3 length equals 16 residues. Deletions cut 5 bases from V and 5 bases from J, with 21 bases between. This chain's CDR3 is CASSRAGASAFYGYTF. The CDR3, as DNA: TGTGCCAGCAGCCGGGCGGGGGCAAGCGCATTTTATGGCTACACCTTC. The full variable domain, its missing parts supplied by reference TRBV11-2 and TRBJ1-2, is EAGVAQSPRYKIIEKRQSVAFWCNPISGHATLYWYQQILGQGPKLLIQFQNNGVVDDSQLPKDRFSAERLKGVDSTLKIQPAKLEDSAVYLCASSRAGASAFYGYTFGSGTRLTVV.